Listed below are T cell receptor beta chains from one sample, sequenced in a study of blood T cell repertoires in COVID-19. Clones were read by immunoSEQ multiplex PCR, and TCRdb kept only the in-frame ones, dropping some. In the table there are about 390,000 clones, around 87% of which are singletons. Sequenced: PBMCs or T cells enriched from blood (not recorded which). These receptors originate from a woman aged 50 to 60 who had recovered from COVID-19. Each CDR3 is given with its conserved first and last residue.

v_call: TRBV7-3
j_call: TRBJ2-1
cdr3_aa: CASSWTSGVEQFF

v_call: TRBV9
j_call: TRBJ2-2
cdr3_aa: CASSIRGPGDTGELFF

v_call: TRBV7-9
j_call: TRBJ2-1
cdr3_aa: CASIPRDRGGPYNEQFF

v_call: TRBV18
j_call: TRBJ1-1
cdr3_aa: CASTGTGLFNTEAFF

v_call: TRBV7-9
j_call: TRBJ1-1
cdr3_aa: CASSHQTGGSTEAFF

v_call: TRBV5-1
j_call: TRBJ2-7
cdr3_aa: CASSFEGSSYEQYF

v_call: TRBV7-8
j_call: TRBJ1-2
cdr3_aa: CASSPDRNYGYTF

v_call: TRBV3-1/TRBV3-2
j_call: TRBJ1-1
cdr3_aa: CASSLSDTEAFF

v_call: TRBV5-6
j_call: TRBJ2-3
cdr3_aa: CASSWGTGPTDTQYF

v_call: TRBV2
j_call: TRBJ2-7
cdr3_aa: CASSDLGRLGSYEQYF

v_call: TRBV28
j_call: TRBJ2-1
cdr3_aa: CASSYSYNEQFF

v_call: TRBV24-1
j_call: TRBJ2-2
cdr3_aa: CATSEGAPGELFF

v_call: TRBV25-1
j_call: TRBJ1-3
cdr3_aa: CASSLTESGNTIYF

v_call: TRBV18
j_call: TRBJ1-2
cdr3_aa: CASSQSQGSGGYTF

v_call: TRBV2
j_call: TRBJ1-6
cdr3_aa: CASTPGGSYNSPLHF

v_call: TRBV7-2
j_call: TRBJ2-7
cdr3_aa: CASSNRGGNYEQYF

v_call: TRBV6-5
j_call: TRBJ1-5
cdr3_aa: CASSTRQSNQPQHF

v_call: TRBV10-3
j_call: TRBJ1-4
cdr3_aa: CAITAGANEKLFF

v_call: TRBV9
j_call: TRBJ1-6
cdr3_aa: CASSVEGTYNSPLHF

v_call: TRBV7-9
j_call: TRBJ1-6
cdr3_aa: CASSLDLQAGNSPLHF

v_call: TRBV5-1
j_call: TRBJ2-5
cdr3_aa: CASSGGQETQYF

v_call: TRBV3-1/TRBV3-2
j_call: TRBJ1-2
cdr3_aa: CASSQPGQPYGYTF

v_call: TRBV28
j_call: TRBJ1-5
cdr3_aa: CASRTLDRVQPQHF

v_call: TRBV19
j_call: TRBJ1-1
cdr3_aa: CASSIRTTGGTWNTEAFF

v_call: TRBV6-5
j_call: TRBJ1-1
cdr3_aa: CASLRGRNSAEAFF

v_call: TRBV27
j_call: TRBJ1-2
cdr3_aa: CASSLTQGNYGYTF

v_call: TRBV6-2/TRBV6-3
j_call: TRBJ1-2
cdr3_aa: CASSHDRGYGYTF

v_call: TRBV29-1
j_call: TRBJ2-2
cdr3_aa: CSVEAHGIDGELFF

v_call: TRBV7-2
j_call: TRBJ1-1
cdr3_aa: CASSLARDSNTEAFF

v_call: TRBV19
j_call: TRBJ1-6
cdr3_aa: CASSAFISSYNSPLHF

v_call: TRBV7-9
j_call: TRBJ2-2
cdr3_aa: CASTILLAGGPGELFF

v_call: TRBV29-1
j_call: TRBJ1-1
cdr3_aa: CSVGTVNTEAFF

v_call: TRBV7-6
j_call: TRBJ1-3
cdr3_aa: CASGMLDRSISFSGNTIYF

v_call: TRBV27
j_call: TRBJ2-7
cdr3_aa: CASSPRQGSYEQYF

v_call: TRBV15
j_call: TRBJ2-4
cdr3_aa: CATSRGGQGIDIQYF

v_call: TRBV6-6
j_call: TRBJ1-6
cdr3_aa: CASSQTLFAGNSPLHF

v_call: TRBV20-1
j_call: TRBJ1-6
cdr3_aa: CSAASGSPLHF

v_call: TRBV4-1
j_call: TRBJ2-1
cdr3_aa: CASSSGQGSNEQFF

v_call: TRBV6-4
j_call: TRBJ2-1
cdr3_aa: CASSEPGVGEQFF

v_call: TRBV5-1
j_call: TRBJ1-1
cdr3_aa: CASSMDTKMNTEAFF

v_call: TRBV5-1
j_call: TRBJ2-7
cdr3_aa: CASRQTGTGHYEQYF

v_call: TRBV30
j_call: TRBJ1-3
cdr3_aa: CAWASGVGNTIYF

v_call: TRBV28
j_call: TRBJ1-5
cdr3_aa: CASSLWDRGGQPQHF

v_call: TRBV20-1
j_call: TRBJ2-1
cdr3_aa: CSASDRVF

v_call: TRBV5-1
j_call: TRBJ2-1
cdr3_aa: CASSRDRVNEQFF

v_call: TRBV6-4
j_call: TRBJ2-5
cdr3_aa: CASSVTSGGQETQYF

v_call: TRBV2
j_call: TRBJ1-2
cdr3_aa: CASRETGVHGYTF

v_call: TRBV19
j_call: TRBJ2-1
cdr3_aa: CASRSGTGLFNEQFF

v_call: TRBV29-1
j_call: TRBJ1-3
cdr3_aa: CSVEATGAGNTIYF

v_call: TRBV27
j_call: TRBJ2-7
cdr3_aa: CASSLSNRGLYEQYF

v_call: TRBV15
j_call: TRBJ2-1
cdr3_aa: CATSRDRGASHEQFF

v_call: TRBV19
j_call: TRBJ1-1
cdr3_aa: CASSMGQGPTEAFF

v_call: TRBV6-5
j_call: TRBJ2-2
cdr3_aa: CASIGGGLGGELFF

v_call: TRBV27
j_call: TRBJ2-1
cdr3_aa: CASSLNSYNEQFF

v_call: TRBV5-6
j_call: TRBJ1-2
cdr3_aa: CASSLAAGSLSYGYTF

v_call: TRBV18
j_call: TRBJ1-6
cdr3_aa: CASSPPDTGFSSPLHF